This T cell receptor beta chain was sequenced in a study of shared clonotypes between healthy human individuals. About the research overall: CD4 naive and CD4 memory each took three plates per donor, while CD8 naive took two and CD8 memory one. Study-wide results and limits: Generally, naive subsets came out with larger estimated richness than memory subsets.

It was CD45RO-negative cells, positively selected for CCR7, that made up naive CD8 cells, with terminally differentiated effector memory CD45RA+ cells excluded. The donors were all Caucasian adults (living in Nashville, Tennessee). The assay ran at deep level. The protocol was immunoSEQ multiplex PCR, while the TCRdb copy is restricted to in-frame clones and leaves out a portion. The sample has around 700,000 clones, about 92% seen once. Only a few counts were recorded for this clone. Its target is unknown. Trimming stripped 1 base from V and 9 bases from J, with 12 bases between. Germline CDR1 reads MGHRA; CDR2 reads YSYEKL. This CDR3 is built from 13 residues.

The clonotype originates from a young man in good health. Specimen: naive CD8+ T cells sorted from blood. V is TRBV4-1 and J is TRBJ1-1; D is perhaps TRBD1 (6 bases). The CDR3 loop reads CASSQVVGGQAFF. The CDR3 DNA is TGCGCCAGCAGCCAAGTGGTCGGGGGGCAAGCTTTCTTT.